This T cell receptor (beta chain) derives from a study of blood T cell repertoires in COVID-19. Turning to the study itself: PBMCs, B-cell-depleted T cells, or T cells were the source of the cDNA or gDNA that made up the material.

This CDR3 is built from 16 residues. V shed 1 base and J 4 bases; nucleotides not matched to a gene: 6. Germline CDR1 is SGHTA and CDR2 is FQGTGA. As handled by the study authors: Reference gene primer amplification in the assay estimated nucleated cell counts. Only in-frame clones appear in the TCRdb table, and some are missing; sequencing was by immunoSEQ multiplex PCR. For V, J and clone size, that table is used; D and trimming come from the DNA. Found here are approximately 180,000 clones, 70% to 90% of them singletons; the top ten hold approximately 10%. This TCR was sampled from a human donor with active or convalescent COVID-19. The donor label of this sample is uncertain. The sequencing sample was made of peripheral blood. The V call is TRBV7-3, the J call TRBJ2-3; 9 bases line up with TRBD2. The CDR3 DNA follows: TGTGCCAGCAGCTTAATCGCTAGCGGGGTCTCAGATACGCAGTATTTT. Residues: CASSLIASGVSDTQYF.